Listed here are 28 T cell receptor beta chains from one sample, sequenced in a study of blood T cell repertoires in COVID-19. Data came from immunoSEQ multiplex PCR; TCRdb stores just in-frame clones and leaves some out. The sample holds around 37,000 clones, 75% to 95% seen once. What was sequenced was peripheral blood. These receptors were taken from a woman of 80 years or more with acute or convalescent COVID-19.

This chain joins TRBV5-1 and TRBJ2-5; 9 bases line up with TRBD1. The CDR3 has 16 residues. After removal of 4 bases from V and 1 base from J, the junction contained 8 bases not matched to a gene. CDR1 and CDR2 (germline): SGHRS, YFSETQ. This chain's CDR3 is CASSRRTGAFQETQYF. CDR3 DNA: TGCGCCAGCAGCCGCCGGACAGGGGCGTTCCAAGAGACCCAGTACTTC.

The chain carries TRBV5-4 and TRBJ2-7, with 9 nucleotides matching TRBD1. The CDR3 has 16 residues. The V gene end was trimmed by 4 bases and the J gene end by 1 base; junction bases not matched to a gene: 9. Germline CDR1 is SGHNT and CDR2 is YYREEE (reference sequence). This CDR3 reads CASSLGGGQGSYEQYF. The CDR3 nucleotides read TGTGCCAGCAGCCTGGGTGGGGGACAGGGATCCTACGAGCAGTACTTC.

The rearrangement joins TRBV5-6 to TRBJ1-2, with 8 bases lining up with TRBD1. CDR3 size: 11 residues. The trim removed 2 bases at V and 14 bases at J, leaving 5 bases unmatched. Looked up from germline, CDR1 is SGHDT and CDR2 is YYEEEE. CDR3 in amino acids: CASSLRTGRTF. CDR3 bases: TGTGCCAGCAGCTTACGGACAGGGAGAACCTTC.

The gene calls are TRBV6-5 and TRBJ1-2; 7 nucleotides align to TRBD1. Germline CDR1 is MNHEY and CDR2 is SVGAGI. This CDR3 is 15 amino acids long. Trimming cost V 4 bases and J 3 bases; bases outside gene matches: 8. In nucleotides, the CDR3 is TGTGCCAGCAGTTCCCGCCCCGACAGGGACTATGGCTACACCTTC. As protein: CASSSRPDRDYGYTF.

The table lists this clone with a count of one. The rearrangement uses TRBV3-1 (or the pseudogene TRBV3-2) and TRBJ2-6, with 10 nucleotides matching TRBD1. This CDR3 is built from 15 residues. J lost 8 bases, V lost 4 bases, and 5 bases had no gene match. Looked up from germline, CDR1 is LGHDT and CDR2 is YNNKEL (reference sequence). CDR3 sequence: CASSLDRGGSNVLTF. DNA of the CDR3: TGTGCCAGCAGCCTGGACAGGGGGGGATCCAACGTCCTGACTTTC.

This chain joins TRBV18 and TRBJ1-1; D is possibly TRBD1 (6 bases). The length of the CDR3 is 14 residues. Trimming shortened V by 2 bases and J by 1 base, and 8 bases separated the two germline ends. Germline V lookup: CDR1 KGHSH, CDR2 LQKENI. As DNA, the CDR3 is TGTGCCAGCTCACCAGGACAGACGAACACTGAAGCTTTCTTT. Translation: CASSPGQTNTEAFF.

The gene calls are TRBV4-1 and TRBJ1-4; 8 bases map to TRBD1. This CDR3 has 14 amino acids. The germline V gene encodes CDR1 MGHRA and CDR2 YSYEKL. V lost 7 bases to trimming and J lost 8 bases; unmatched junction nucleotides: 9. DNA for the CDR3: TGCGCCAGCAATTCGGACAGGGACAGCGAAAAACTGTTTTTT. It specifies CASNSDRDSEKLFF.

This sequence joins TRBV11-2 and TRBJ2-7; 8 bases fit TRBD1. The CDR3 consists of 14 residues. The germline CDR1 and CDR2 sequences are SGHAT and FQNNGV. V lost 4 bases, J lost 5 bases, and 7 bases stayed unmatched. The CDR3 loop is CASSYRTGFNEQYF. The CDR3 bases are TGTGCCAGCAGCTACCGGACAGGGTTTAACGAGCAGTACTTC. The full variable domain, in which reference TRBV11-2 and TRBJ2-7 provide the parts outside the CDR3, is EAGVAQSPRYKIIEKRQSVAFWCNPISGHATLYWYQQILGQGPKLLIQFQNNGVVDDSQLPKDRFSAERLKGVDSTLKIQPAKLEDSAVYLCASSYRTGFNEQYFGPGTRLTVT.

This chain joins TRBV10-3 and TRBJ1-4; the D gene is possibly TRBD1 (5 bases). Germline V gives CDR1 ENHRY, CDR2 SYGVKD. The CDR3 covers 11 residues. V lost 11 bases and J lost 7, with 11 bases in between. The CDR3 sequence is CAASTAEKLFF. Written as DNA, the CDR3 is TGTGCCGCTTCGACAGCTGAAAAACTGTTTTTT.

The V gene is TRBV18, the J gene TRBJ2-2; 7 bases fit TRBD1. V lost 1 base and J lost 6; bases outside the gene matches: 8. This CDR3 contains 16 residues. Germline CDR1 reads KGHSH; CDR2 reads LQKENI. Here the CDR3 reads CASSPRKSTGAGELFF. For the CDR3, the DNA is TGTGCCAGCTCACCACGAAAATCAACAGGGGCCGGGGAGCTGTTTTTT.

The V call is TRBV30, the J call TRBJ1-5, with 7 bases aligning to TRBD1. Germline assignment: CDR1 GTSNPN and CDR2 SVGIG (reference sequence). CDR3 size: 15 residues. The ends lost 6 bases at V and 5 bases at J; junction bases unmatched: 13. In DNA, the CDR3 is TGTGCCTGCAACGACTTAAGACAGGGACATCAGCCCCAGCATTTT. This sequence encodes CACNDLRQGHQPQHF.

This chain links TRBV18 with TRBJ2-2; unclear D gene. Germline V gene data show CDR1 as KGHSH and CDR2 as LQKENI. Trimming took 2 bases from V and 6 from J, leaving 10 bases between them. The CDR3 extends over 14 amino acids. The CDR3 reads CASSPEVVSGELFF. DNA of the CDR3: TGTGCCAGCTCACCAGAGGTAGTTTCCGGGGAGCTGTTTTTT.

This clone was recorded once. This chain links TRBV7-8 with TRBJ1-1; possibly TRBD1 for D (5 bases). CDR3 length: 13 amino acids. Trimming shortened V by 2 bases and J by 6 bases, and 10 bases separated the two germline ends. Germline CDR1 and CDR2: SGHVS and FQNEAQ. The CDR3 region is CASSLRVRAEAFF. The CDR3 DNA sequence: TGTGCCAGCAGCTTAAGAGTCAGGGCTGAAGCTTTCTTT.

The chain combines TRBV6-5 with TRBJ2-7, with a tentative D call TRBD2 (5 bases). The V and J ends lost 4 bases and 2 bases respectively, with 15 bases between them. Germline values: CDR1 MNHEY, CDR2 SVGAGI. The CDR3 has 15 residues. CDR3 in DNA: TGTGCCAGCAGTTCCCCCGGGATCTCAACCTACGAGCAGTACTTC. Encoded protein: CASSSPGISTYEQYF.

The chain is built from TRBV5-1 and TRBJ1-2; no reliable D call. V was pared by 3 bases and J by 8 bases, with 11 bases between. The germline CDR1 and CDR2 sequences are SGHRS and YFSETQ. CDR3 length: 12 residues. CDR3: CASSWAGEGYTF. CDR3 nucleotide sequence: TGCGCCAGCAGCTGGGCAGGTGAGGGCTACACCTTC.

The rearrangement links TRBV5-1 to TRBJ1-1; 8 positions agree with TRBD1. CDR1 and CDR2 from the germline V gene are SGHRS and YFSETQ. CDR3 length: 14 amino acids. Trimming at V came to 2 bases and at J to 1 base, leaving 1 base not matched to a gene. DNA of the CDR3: TGCGCCAGCAGCTTCCAGGGGGCGAACACTGAAGCTTTCTTT. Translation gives CASSFQGANTEAFF.

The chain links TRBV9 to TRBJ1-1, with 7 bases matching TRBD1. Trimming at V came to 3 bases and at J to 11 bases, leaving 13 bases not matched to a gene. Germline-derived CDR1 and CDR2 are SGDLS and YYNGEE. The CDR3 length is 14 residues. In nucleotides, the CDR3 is TGTGCCAGCAGCGCTACCTGGGCCAGGGGGGACGCTTTCTTT. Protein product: CASSATWARGDAFF.

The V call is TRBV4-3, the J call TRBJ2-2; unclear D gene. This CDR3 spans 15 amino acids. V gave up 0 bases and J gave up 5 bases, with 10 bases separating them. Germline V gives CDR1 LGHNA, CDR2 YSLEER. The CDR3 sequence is CASSQDRASTGELFF. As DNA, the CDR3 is TGCGCCAGCAGCCAAGATCGCGCTTCAACCGGGGAGCTGTTTTTT.

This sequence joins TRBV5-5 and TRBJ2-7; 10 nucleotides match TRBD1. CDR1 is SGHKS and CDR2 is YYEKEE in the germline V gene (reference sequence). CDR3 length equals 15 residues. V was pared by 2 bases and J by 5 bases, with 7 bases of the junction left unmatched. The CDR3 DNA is TGTGCCAGCAGCTTAGCCGGGACAGGGGAGCACGAGCAGTACTTC. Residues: CASSLAGTGEHEQYF. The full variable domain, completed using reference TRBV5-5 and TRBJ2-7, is DAGVTQSPTHLIKTRGQQVTLRCSPISGHKSVSWYQQVLGQGPQFIFQYYEKEERGRGNFPDRFSARQFPNYSSELNVNALLLGDSALYLCASSLAGTGEHEQYFGPGTRLTVT.

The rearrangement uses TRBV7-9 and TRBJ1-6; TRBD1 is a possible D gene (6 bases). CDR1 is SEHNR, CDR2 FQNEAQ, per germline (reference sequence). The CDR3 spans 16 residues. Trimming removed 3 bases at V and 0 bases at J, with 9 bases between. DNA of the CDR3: TGTGCCAGCAGCTTTGACAGGAGCTCCTATAATTCACCCCTCCACTTT. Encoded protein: CASSFDRSSYNSPLHF. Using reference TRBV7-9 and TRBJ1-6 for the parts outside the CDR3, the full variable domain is DTGVSQNPRHKITKRGQNVTFRCDPISEHNRLYWYRQTLGQGPEFLTYFQNEAQLEKSRLLSDRFSAERPKGSFSTLEIQRTEQGDSAMYLCASSFDRSSYNSPLHFGNGTRLTVT.

CDR3: CASSSGQGTFQETQYF. For the CDR3, the DNA is TGCGCCAGCAGCTCGGGACAGGGAACGTTTCAAGAGACCCAGTACTTC. The V call is TRBV5-1, the J call TRBJ2-5; TRBD1 aligns across 9 bases. Per the germline V gene, CDR1 is SGHRS and CDR2 is YFSETQ. The junction had 8 bases not matched to a gene; V was cut back by 3 bases and J by 2 bases. The CDR3 spans 16 residues.

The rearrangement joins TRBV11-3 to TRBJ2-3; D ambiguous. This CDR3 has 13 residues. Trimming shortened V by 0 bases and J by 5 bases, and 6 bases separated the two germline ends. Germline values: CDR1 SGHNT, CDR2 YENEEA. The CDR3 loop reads CASSLDLGDTQYF. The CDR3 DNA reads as TGTGCCAGCAGCTTAGATCTCGGAGATACGCAGTATTTT.

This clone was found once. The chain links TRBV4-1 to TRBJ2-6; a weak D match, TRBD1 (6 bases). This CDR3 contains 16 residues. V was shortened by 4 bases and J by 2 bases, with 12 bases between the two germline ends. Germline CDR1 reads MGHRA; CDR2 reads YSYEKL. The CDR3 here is CASSRGQGTGANVLTF. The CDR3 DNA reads TGCGCCAGCAGCCGAGGCCAGGGGACTGGGGCCAACGTCCTGACTTTC.

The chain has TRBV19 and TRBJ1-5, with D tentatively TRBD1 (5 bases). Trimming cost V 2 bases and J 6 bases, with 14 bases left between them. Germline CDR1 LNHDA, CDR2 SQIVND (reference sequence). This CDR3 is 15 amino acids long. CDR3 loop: CASSITGAGGQPQHF. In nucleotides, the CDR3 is TGTGCCAGTAGTATAACTGGGGCGGGGGGTCAGCCCCAGCATTTT.

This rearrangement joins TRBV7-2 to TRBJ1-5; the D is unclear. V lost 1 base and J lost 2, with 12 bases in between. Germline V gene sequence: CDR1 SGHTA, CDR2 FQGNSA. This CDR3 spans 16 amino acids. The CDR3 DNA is TGTGCCAGCAGCTTAGGTGGAGGGATGGGCAATCAGCCCCAGCATTTT. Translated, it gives CASSLGGGMGNQPQHF.

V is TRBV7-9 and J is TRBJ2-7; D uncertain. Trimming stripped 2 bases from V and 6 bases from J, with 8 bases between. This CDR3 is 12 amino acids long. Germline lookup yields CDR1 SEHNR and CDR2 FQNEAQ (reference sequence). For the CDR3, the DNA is TGTGCCAGCAGCTTAATTTCGGTCGAGCAGTACTTC. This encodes CASSLISVEQYF.

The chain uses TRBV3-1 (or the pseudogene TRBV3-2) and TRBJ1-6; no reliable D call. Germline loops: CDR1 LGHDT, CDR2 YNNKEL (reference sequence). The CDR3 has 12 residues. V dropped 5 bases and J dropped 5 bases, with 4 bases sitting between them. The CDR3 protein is CASSSNNSPLHF. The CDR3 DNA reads TGTGCCAGCAGCTCTAATAATTCACCCCTCCACTTT.

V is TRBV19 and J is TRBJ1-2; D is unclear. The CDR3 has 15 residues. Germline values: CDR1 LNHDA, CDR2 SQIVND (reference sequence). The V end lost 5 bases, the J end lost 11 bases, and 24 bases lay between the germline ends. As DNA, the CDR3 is TGTGCCAGTAGTGAACCCTCTATAGGAATCGGCGGTTACACCTTC. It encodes CASSEPSIGIGGYTF.